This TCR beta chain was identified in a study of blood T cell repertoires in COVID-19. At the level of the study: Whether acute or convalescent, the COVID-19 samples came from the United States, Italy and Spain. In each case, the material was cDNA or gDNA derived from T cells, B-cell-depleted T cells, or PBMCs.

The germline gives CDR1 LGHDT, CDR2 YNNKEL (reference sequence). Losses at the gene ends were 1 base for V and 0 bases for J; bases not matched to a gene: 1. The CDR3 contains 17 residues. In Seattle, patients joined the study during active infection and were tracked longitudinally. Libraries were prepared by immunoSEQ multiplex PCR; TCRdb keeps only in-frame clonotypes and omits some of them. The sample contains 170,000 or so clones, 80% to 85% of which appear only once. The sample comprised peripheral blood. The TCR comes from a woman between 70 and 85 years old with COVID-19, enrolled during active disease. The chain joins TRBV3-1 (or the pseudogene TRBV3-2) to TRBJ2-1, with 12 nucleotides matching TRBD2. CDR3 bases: TGTGCCAGCAGCCAAGGGACTAGCGGGAACTCCTACAATGAGCAGTTCTTC. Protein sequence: CASSQGTSGNSYNEQFF.